A selection of T cell receptor beta chains follows, all from one sample in a study of T cells in localized non-small cell lung cancer. The data were produced by immunoSEQ multiplex PCR, yet TCRdb's version contains in-frame clones alone and is incomplete. The sample lists some 1,500 clones, around 26% occurring once. The source was normal lung tissue next to the tumor, collected before any cancer treatment. The origin of the receptors is a woman aged 18-50 years with stage III lung adenocarcinoma. Each CDR3 is given with its conserved first and last residue.

V	J	length	CDR3
TRBV11-3	TRBJ2-5	15	CASSLGRGIQETQYF
TRBV11-3	TRBJ1-5	15	CASSVQGYSNQPQHF
TRBV11-3	TRBJ2-1	15	CASSSSPSSYNEQFF
TRBV19	TRBJ1-1	13	CASRDQIDTEAFF
TRBV9	TRBJ2-1	19	CASVLFDRVFAAGNNEQFF
TRBV18	TRBJ2-1	15	CASSPLNDRDNEQFF
TRBV30	TRBJ2-2	12	CAWSVRTGELFF
TRBV9	TRBJ1-6	15	CASSVDRVNNSPLHF
TRBV11-3	TRBJ2-6	16	CASRNMGPPSANVLTF
TRBV29-1	TRBJ2-1	14	CSVPDRENIGEQFF
TRBV11-3	TRBJ2-2	14	CASSRGTVTGELFF
TRBV9	TRBJ2-1	14	CASSETGTGNEQFF
TRBV6-8	TRBJ2-5	14	CASSPRHFGETQYF
TRBV9	TRBJ1-1	16	CASSPPGSKGNTEAFF
TRBV6-8	TRBJ2-3	16	CASSRGGGLATDTQYF
TRBV11-3	TRBJ2-3	16	CASSFRGPTSTDTQYF
TRBV11-3	TRBJ2-1	14	CASSLGTGYNEQFF
TRBV29-1	TRBJ1-2	16	CSVVRQPQIFNYGYTF
TRBV11-3	TRBJ2-7	14	CASSRGLPTGEQYF
TRBV15	TRBJ2-6	14	CATKTYSGANVLTF
TRBV11-3	TRBJ2-3	16	CASSPRGSGSTDTQYF
TRBV12-5	TRBJ2-3	15	CASGLQRGNTDTQYF
TRBV6-8	TRBJ2-5	14	CASSEETARKTQYF
TRBV5-1	TRBJ2-1	17	CASSYPLAGGSYNEQFF
TRBV15	TRBJ1-4	15	CATSRDRGVNEKLFF
TRBV5-1	TRBJ1-1	16	CASSLGDRTWGTQAFF
TRBV11-3	TRBJ2-5	14	CASSPRTSGETQYF